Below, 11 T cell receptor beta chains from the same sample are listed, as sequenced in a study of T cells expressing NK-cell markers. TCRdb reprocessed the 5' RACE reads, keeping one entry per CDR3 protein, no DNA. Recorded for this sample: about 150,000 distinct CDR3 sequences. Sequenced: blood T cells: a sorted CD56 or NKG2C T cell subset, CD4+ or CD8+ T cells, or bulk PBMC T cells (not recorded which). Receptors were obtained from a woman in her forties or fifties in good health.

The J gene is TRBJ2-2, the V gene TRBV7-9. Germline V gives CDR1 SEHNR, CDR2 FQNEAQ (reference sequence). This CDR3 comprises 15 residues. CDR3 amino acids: CASLKSERNTGELFF.

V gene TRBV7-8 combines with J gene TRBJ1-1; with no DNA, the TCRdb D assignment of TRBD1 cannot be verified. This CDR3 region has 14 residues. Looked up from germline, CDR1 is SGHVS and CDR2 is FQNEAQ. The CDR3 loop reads CASSATGGGSEAFF.

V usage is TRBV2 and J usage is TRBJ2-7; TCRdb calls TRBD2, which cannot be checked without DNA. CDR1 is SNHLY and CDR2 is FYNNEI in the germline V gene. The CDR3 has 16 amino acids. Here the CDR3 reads CASSDVSSGEKYEQYF.

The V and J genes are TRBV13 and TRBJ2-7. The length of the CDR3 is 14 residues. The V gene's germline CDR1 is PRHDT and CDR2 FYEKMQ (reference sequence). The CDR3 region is CASSSRGRPYEQYF.

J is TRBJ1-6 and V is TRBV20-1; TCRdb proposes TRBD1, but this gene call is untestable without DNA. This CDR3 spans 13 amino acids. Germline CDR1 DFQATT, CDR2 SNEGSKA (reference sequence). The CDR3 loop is CSARQGSGSPLHF.

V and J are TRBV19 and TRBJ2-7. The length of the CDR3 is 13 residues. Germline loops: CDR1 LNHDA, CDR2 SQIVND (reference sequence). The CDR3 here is CASSQSVSYEQYF.

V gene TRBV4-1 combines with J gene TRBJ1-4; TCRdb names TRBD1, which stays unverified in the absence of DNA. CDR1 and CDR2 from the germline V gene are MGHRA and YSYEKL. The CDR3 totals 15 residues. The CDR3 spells CASKLGDSPNEKLFF.

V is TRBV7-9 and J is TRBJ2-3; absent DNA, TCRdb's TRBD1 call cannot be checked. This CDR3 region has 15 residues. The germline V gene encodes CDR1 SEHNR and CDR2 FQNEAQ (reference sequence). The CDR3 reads CASSIRVPGTDTQYF.

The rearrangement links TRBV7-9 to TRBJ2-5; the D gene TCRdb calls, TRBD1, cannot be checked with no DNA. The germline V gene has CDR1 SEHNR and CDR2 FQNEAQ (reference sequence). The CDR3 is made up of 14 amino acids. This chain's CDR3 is CASNDGQRQETQYF.

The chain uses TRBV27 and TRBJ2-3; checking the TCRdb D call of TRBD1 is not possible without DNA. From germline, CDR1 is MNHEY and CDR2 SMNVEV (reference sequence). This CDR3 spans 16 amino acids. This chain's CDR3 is CASNLFRDSPLDTQYF.

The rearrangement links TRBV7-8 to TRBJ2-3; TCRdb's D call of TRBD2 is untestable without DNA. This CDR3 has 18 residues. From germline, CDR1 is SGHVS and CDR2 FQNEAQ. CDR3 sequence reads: CASSFAGTSGRASDTQYF.